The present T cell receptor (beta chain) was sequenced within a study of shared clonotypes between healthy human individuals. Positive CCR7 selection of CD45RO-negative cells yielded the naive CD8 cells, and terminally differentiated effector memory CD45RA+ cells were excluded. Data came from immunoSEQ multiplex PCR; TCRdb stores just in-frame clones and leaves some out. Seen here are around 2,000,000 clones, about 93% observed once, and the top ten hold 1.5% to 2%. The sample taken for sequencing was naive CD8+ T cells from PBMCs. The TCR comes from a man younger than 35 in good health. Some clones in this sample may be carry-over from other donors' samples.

The chain's CDR3 is CASSPISRMGNTGELFF. The CDR3 region has the DNA TGTGCCAGCAGTCCCATCTCGAGGATGGGGAACACCGGGGAGCTGTTTTTT. The chain combines TRBV27 with TRBJ2-2; D gene unclear. V was cut by 5 bases and J by 1 base, with 17 bases left in between. The CDR3 runs to 17 residues. CDR1 and CDR2 (germline): MNHEY, SMNVEV (reference sequence).